This T cell receptor beta chain was obtained from a study of T-cell reconstitution after alpha-beta-depleted transplantation in children. Unique molecular identifiers were incorporated during preparation of the TCRbeta library. MiXCR, run by TCRdb on the PCR reads, gives a single entry per CDR3 protein. Of just over 350,000 distinct CDR3 sequences in the sample, about an eighth were seen once. This clonotype was seen repeatedly, ten times or more. This clonotype was sampled from a human donor who donated a stem cell graft to a child with Fanconi anemia. Material: PBMCs, obtained from the stem cell graft.

This chain's CDR3 is CASSFTPRTGHTEAFF. DNA of the CDR3: TGTGCCAGCAGTTTCACCCCTCGGACAGGGCACACTGAAGCTTTCTTT. The genes are TRBV6-5 and TRBJ1-1; 8 nucleotides line up with TRBD1. Per germline, CDR1 MNHEY and CDR2 SVGAGI. J lost 3 bases, V lost 4 bases, and 10 bases had no gene match. The CDR3 runs 16 residues.